The clone carrying this TCR beta chain showed up many times. The V end lost 8 bases, the J end lost 3 bases, and 14 bases lay between the germline ends. This CDR3 region has 12 residues. The V gene's germline CDR1 is GTSNPN and CDR2 SVGIG (reference sequence). A lack of ophthalmopathy progression within 18 months defined stable Graves' hyperthyroidism. Newly diagnosed hyperthyroidism patients aged 18 to 65 years had disease lasting under 2 months. Clinical symptoms, serum thyroxine and TRAb, thyroid ultrasound and orbital computed tomography were used for the diagnoses. RNA transcripts gave rise to amplified TCR beta CDR3 regions. HTBI primers were employed in a first-round RT-PCR of the TCR CDR3. Each CDR3 protein is one row after TCRdb ran MiXCR on the multiplex PCR reads. The data show some 740,000 distinct CDR3 sequences, around 15% seen once. The sample is drawn from a study of T cells in Graves' hyperthyroidism and ophthalmopathy.

The sample consisted of blood. This TCR derives from a woman aged 18-29 years with Graves' hyperthyroidism. The chain combines TRBV30 with TRBJ2-7; tentatively, D is TRBD2 (5 bases). The CDR3 coding sequence is TGTGCCGGAAGCCGGGAAAGCTACGAGCAGTACTTC. It specifies CAGSRESYEQYF. Drawing the rest from reference TRBV30 and TRBJ2-7, the complete variable domain is SQTIHQWPATLVQPVGSPLSLECTVEGTSNPNLYWYRQAAGRGLQLLFYSVGIGQISSEVPQNLSASRPQDRQFILSSKKLLLSDSGFYLCAGSRESYEQYFGPGTRLTVT.